Below are 12 T cell receptor beta chains sequenced from a single sample in a study of T cell responses to AZD1222 COVID-19 vaccine. Here immunoSEQ multiplex PCR was the method, and the copy in TCRdb shows in-frame clones only, minus some. The table has more than 140,000 clones, about nine tenths seen once. Here the sequenced sample was peripheral blood, taken on day 0 of MenACWY control vaccination. The receptors originated from an adult in good health.

The chain is built from TRBV28 and TRBJ2-4, with 9 bases fitting TRBD2. With V trimmed by 4 bases and J by 3 bases, 7 bases remained unmatched. This CDR3 has 16 residues. Per germline, CDR1 MDHEN and CDR2 SYDVKM. CDR3 in amino acids: CASSSSAGGFKNIQYF. The CDR3 nucleotides are TGTGCCAGCAGTTCTTCAGCGGGAGGCTTCAAAAACATTCAGTACTTC.

There are a few counts of this clone. The CDR3 nucleotides read TGTGCCAGCAGTACGGACAGGGGAGTCTATGGCTACACCTTC. Protein sequence: CASSTDRGVYGYTF. The V and J genes are TRBV27 and TRBJ1-2; 9 positions match TRBD1. Germline V gives CDR1 MNHEY, CDR2 SMNVEV (reference sequence). With 5 bases clipped from V and 4 bases from J, the junction kept 5 bases outside the gene matches. The CDR3 loop spans 14 amino acids.

The chain couples TRBV15 to TRBJ1-1, with D possibly TRBD1 on 5 matching bases. This CDR3 region has 12 residues. Trimming took 8 bases from V and 3 from J, leaving 10 bases between them. CDR1 and CDR2 (germline): LNHNV, YYDKDF (reference sequence). The CDR3 is CATSGGYTEAFF. CDR3 sequence (DNA): TGTGCCACCTCGGGGGGGTACACTGAAGCTTTCTTT.

The CDR3 loop is CATSRGGTGRGPLHF. CDR3 DNA: TGTGCCACCAGCAGAGGAGGGACTGGGAGGGGACCCCTCCACTTT. The rearrangement joins TRBV15 to TRBJ1-6; weak D call: TRBD1 (5 bases). The CDR3 contains 15 residues. Germline CDR1 and CDR2: LNHNV and YYDKDF (reference sequence). V was trimmed by 1 base and J by 12 bases, leaving 16 bases between them.

The rearrangement joins TRBV27 to TRBJ2-7, with 9 positions matching TRBD2. The germline V gene has CDR1 MNHEY and CDR2 SMNVEV (reference sequence). The CDR3 runs 13 residues. CDR3 region: CARTSARPYEQYF. The CDR3 coding sequence is TGTGCTCGGACTAGCGCGAGGCCCTACGAGCAGTACTTC.

With regard to this clone: At one of its ends the junction is not consistent with the germline gene, which may arise from a read error. The DNA of the CDR3 is TGTGCTAGCAGCTTAGTTCCGGGGGCGGGTGAGCAGTTCTTC. Translating gives CASSLVPGAGEQFF. The chain couples TRBV7-7 to TRBJ2-1; D may be TRBD1 or TRBD2 (6 bases each). Germline lookup yields CDR1 SSHAT and CDR2 FNYEAQ (reference sequence). The CDR3 is 14 residues long.

The J gene is TRBJ2-7, the V gene TRBV6-5, with D maybe TRBD1 (5 bases). The CDR3 length is 12 residues. The V gene's germline CDR1 is MNHEY and CDR2 SVGAGI. Trimming removed 4 bases from V and 5 bases from J, with 9 bases in between. CDR3: CASSSREDEQYF. DNA of the CDR3: TGTGCCAGCAGTTCCAGGGAAGACGAGCAGTACTTC.

V gene TRBV6-1 combines with J gene TRBJ1-2; D might be TRBD1 (5 bases). Deletions cut 3 bases from V and 4 bases from J, with 15 bases between. The CDR3 loop spans 15 amino acids. Germline V gives CDR1 MNHNS, CDR2 SASEGT. Here the CDR3 DNA reads TGTGCCAGCAGTGATACGGGGACGGAGGTCTATGGCTACACCTTC. Encoded protein: CASSDTGTEVYGYTF.

This chain connects TRBV28 to TRBJ1-2; D is uncertain. CDR3 size: 15 residues. V was pared by 7 bases and J by 6 bases, with 21 bases between. From germline, CDR1 is MDHEN and CDR2 SYDVKM. CDR3 sequence reads: CASTPPTRGVHGYTF. As DNA, the CDR3 is TGTGCCAGCACCCCCCCTACGCGGGGAGTTCATGGCTACACCTTC.

This clone has only one observation. The rearrangement links TRBV9 to TRBJ2-3; weak D call: TRBD1 (5 bases). This CDR3 has 15 residues. Trimming left V 4 bases short and J 1 base short, with 13 bases between. Germline CDR1 is SGDLS and CDR2 is YYNGEE. For the CDR3, the DNA is TGTGCCAGCAGCCCAGGGTGGGCGGGCACAGATACGCAGTATTTT. Protein sequence: CASSPGWAGTDTQYF.

V usage is TRBV7-2 and J usage is TRBJ2-3, with D perhaps matching TRBD2 (7 bases). Germline CDR1 and CDR2: SGHTA and FQGNSA. The CDR3 sequence is 15 residues long. V lost 2 bases, J lost 6 bases, and 15 bases lay in between. In DNA form, the CDR3 reads TGTGCCAGCAGCTTAATGGGAGGGGGAACTGATACGCAGTATTTT. Amino acid sequence: CASSLMGGGTDTQYF.

V is TRBV7-3 and J is TRBJ2-3, with 7 positions matching TRBD2. The CDR3 extends over 16 amino acids. Germline-derived CDR1 and CDR2 are SGHTA and FQGTGA. The junction had 11 bases not matched to a gene; V was cut back by 6 bases and J by 2 bases. In DNA form, the CDR3 reads TGTGCCAGCAGTCCTACCGCGACTAGCTCCACAGATACGCAGTATTTT. It translates to CASSPTATSSTDTQYF. Using reference TRBV7-3 and TRBJ2-3 for the parts outside the CDR3, the full variable domain is GAGVSQTPSNKVTEKGKYVELRCDPISGHTALYWYRQSLGQGPEFLIYFQGTGAADDSGLPNDRFFAVRPEGSVSTLKIQRTERGDSAVYLCASSPTATSSTDTQYFGPGTRLTVL.